This is a list of T cell receptor beta chains from one sample in a study of beta chain features in type 1 diabetes. This table comes from immunoSEQ multiplex PCR, and its TCRdb copy is limited to in-frame clones, with some not included. The repertoire holds 200,000 to 250,000 clones, with roughly two thirds as singletons. Sequenced input: naive CD4+ T cells from blood. All receptors derive from a man younger than 45 in good health. Each CDR3 is given with its conserved first and last residue. Each record gives: clone size, D gene, J gene, V gene, CDR3 DNA, CDR3 protein. The D gene is left open where the match is weak. Where a row states a size, it is once, few, many or the class of an expanded clone; other rows omit it.

size: NA
D: NA
J: TRBJ2-6
V: TRBV27
DNA: TGTGCCAGCAGTTCCCCTGGGGGGCCCGGGGCCAACGTCCTGACTTTC
CDR3: CASSSPGGPGANVLTF

size: few
D: NA
J: TRBJ2-5
V: TRBV29-1
DNA: TGCAGCGCCGGTCGAAGGCTCCAAGAGACCCAGTACTTC
CDR3: CSAGRRLQETQYF

size: NA
D: TRBD2
J: TRBJ2-2
V: TRBV29-1
DNA: TGCAGCGTTGCCTCAAGCGGGAGTTGGACCGGGGAGCTGTTTTTT
CDR3: CSVASSGSWTGELFF

size: few
D: TRBD1
J: TRBJ2-7
V: TRBV29-1
DNA: TGCAGCGCCATAGGACAGGGCCTATACGAGCAGTACTTC
CDR3: CSAIGQGLYEQYF

size: few
D: NA
J: TRBJ2-5
V: TRBV19
DNA: TGTGCCAGTCTACAGGGGATCACCGGGACTGGCTTCCAAGAGACCCAGTACTTC
CDR3: CASLQGITGTGFQETQYF

size: NA
D: NA
J: TRBJ2-1
V: TRBV27
DNA: TGTGCCAGCAGTTTGGGACGGGGTTTTTCGGATGAGCAGTTCTTC
CDR3: CASSLGRGFSDEQFF

size: few
D: NA
J: TRBJ2-5
V: TRBV15
DNA: TGTGCCACCAGCAGCATGTGGGGAGGCCAAGAGACCCAGTACTTC
CDR3: CATSSMWGGQETQYF

size: NA
D: NA
J: TRBJ1-1
V: TRBV29-1
DNA: TGCAGCGTAAAAGAGGGTCTAGGCACTGAAGCTTTCTTT
CDR3: CSVKEGLGTEAFF

size: NA
D: TRBD1
J: TRBJ2-5
V: TRBV29-1
DNA: TGCAGCGTTGAAAGGGGGCAGGGGGAGACCCAGTACTTC
CDR3: CSVERGQGETQYF

size: NA
D: NA
J: TRBJ2-5
V: TRBV5-4
DNA: TGTGCCAGCAGCCCCGGTAGTGGAAGGGCGAACCTAGAGACCCAGTACTTC
CDR3: CASSPGSGRANLETQYF